This T cell receptor beta chain originates from a study of blood T cell repertoires in COVID-19. Overall study: Both acute and convalescent COVID-19 samples were obtained from the United States, Italy and Spain. Sources were T cells, B-cell-depleted T cells, or PBMCs; the material itself was cDNA or gDNA.

In the original analysis: Amplification from reference gene primers served as the basis for estimated nucleated cell counts. Using immunoSEQ multiplex PCR, the repertoire was profiled, and TCRdb retains in-frame clones only, with some absent. Clone size and V and J calls were adopted from that table, with D and trimming inferred from the DNA. The table has about 150,000 clones, roughly 82% seen once; the top ten hold just over 9.5%. The V and J ends lost 4 bases and 8 bases respectively, with 9 bases between them. Germline V CDR1 and CDR2: MGHDK, SYGVNS. The CDR3 is made up of 13 amino acids. Sequencing was performed on peripheral blood. The TCR comes from a woman between 50 and 59 years old with acute or convalescent COVID-19. This chain joins TRBV25-1 and TRBJ2-6, with D perhaps TRBD1 (6 bases). This chain's CDR3 is CASSVRGTNVLTF. CDR3 bases: TGTGCCAGCAGTGTCAGGGGAACCAACGTCCTGACTTTC.